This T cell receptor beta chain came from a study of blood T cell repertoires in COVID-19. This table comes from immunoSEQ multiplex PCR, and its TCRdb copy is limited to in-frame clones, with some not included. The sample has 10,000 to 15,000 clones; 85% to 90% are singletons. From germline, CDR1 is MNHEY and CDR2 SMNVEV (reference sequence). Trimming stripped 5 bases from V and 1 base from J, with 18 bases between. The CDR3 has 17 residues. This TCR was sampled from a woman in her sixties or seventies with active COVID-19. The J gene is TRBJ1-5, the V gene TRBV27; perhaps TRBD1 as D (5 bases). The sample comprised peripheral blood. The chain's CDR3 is CASSHALGQGSNQPQHF. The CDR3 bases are TGTGCCAGCAGTCATGCATTAGGGCAGGGAAGCAATCAGCCCCAGCATTTT.